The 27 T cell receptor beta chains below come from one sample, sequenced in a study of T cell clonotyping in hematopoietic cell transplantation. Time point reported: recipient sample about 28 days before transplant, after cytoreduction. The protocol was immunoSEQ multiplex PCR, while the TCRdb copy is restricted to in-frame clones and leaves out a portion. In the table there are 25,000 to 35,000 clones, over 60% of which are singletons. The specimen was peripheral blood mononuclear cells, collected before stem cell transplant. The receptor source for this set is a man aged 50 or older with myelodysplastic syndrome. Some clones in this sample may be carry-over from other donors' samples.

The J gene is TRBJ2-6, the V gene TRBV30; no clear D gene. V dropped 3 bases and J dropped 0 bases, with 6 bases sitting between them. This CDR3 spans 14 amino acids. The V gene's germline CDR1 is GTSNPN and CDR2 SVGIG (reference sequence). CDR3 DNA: TGTGCCTGGAGGAGGATCTCTGGGGCCAACGTCCTGACTTTC. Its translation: CAWRRISGANVLTF.

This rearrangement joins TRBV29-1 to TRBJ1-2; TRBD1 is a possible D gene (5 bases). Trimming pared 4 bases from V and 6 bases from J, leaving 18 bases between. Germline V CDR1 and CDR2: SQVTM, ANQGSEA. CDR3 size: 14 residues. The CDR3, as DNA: TGCAGCGTTGTCGGGCAGGGAATGAGACATGGCTACACCTTC. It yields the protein CSVVGQGMRHGYTF.

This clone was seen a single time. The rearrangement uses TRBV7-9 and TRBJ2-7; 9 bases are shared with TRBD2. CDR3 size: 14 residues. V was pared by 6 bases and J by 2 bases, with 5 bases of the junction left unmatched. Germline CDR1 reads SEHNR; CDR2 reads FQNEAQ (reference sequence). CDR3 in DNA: TGTGCCAGCAGTGAGACTAGCGGTGCCTACGAGCAGTACTTC. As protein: CASSETSGAYEQYF.

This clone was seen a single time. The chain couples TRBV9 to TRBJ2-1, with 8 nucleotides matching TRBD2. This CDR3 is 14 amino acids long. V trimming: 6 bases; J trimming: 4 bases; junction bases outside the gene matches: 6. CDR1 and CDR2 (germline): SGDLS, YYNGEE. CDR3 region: CASIDSGVYNEQFF. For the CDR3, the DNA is TGTGCCAGCATAGATAGCGGGGTTTACAATGAGCAGTTCTTC.

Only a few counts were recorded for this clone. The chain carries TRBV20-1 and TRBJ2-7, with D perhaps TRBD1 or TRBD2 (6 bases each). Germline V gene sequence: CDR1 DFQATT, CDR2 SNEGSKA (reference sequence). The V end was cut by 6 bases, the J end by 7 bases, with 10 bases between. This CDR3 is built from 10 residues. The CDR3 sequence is CSAWRGEQYF. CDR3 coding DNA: TGCAGTGCGTGGAGGGGGGAGCAGTACTTC.

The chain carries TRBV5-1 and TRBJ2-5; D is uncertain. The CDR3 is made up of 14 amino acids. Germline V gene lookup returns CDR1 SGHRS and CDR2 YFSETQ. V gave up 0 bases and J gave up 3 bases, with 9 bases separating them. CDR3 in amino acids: CASSLVPAEETQYF. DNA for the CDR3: TGCGCCAGCAGCTTGGTCCCGGCCGAAGAGACCCAGTACTTC.

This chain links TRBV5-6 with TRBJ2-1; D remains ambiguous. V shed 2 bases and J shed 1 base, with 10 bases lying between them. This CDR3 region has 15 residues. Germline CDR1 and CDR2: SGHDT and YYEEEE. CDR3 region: CASSFGDRSYNEQFF. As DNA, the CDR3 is TGTGCCAGCAGCTTTGGGGATCGTTCCTACAATGAGCAGTTCTTC.

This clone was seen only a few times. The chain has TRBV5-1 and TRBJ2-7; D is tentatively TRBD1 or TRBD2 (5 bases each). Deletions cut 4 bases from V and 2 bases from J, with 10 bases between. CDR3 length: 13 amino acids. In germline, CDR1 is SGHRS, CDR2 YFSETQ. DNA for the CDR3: TGCGCCAGCAGCCCGGGACGGACCTACGAGCAGTACTTC. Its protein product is CASSPGRTYEQYF.

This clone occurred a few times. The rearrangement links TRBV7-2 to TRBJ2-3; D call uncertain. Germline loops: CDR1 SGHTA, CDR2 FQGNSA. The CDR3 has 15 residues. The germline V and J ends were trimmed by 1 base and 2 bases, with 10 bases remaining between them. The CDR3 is CASSLDSYPTDTQYF. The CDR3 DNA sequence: TGTGCCAGCAGCTTAGACAGTTACCCCACAGATACGCAGTATTTT. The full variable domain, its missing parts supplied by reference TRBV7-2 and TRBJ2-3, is GAGVSQSPSNKVTEKGKDVELRCDPISGHTALYWYRQSLGQGLEFLIYFQGNSAPDKSGLPSDRFSAERTGGSVSTLTIQRTQQEDSAVYLCASSLDSYPTDTQYFGPGTRLTVL.

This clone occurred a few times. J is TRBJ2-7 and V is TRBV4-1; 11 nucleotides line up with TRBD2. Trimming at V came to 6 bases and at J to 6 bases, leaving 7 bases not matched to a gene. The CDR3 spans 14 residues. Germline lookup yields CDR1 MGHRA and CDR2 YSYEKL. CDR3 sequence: CASRSPGLAGEQYF. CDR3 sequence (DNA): TGCGCCAGCAGATCTCCTGGACTAGCGGGCGAGCAGTACTTC.

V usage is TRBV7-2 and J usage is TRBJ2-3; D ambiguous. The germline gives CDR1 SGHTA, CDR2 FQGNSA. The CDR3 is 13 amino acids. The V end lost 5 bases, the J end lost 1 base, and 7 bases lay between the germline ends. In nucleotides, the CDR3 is TGTGCCAGCAGCCTTGACCGCACAGATACGCAGTATTTT. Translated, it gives CASSLDRTDTQYF.

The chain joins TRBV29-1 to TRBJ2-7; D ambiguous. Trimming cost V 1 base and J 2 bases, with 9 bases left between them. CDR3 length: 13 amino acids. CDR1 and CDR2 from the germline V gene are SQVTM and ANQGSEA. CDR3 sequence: CSVEGGPAYEQYF. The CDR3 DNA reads TGCAGCGTTGAAGGGGGTCCGGCCTACGAGCAGTACTTC.

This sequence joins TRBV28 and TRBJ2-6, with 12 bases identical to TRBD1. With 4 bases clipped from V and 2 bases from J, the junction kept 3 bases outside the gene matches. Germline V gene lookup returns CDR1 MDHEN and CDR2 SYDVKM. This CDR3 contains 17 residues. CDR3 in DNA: TGTGCCAGCAGTTCCGGGACAGGGGGCGCTGGGGCCAACGTCCTGACTTTC. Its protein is CASSSGTGGAGANVLTF. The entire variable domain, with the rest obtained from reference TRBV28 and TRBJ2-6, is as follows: DVKVTQSSRYLVKRTGEKVFLECVQDMDHENMFWYRQDPGLGLRLIYFSYDVKMKEKGDIPEGYSVSREKKERFSLILESASTNQTSMYLCASSSGTGGAGANVLTFGAGSRLTVL.

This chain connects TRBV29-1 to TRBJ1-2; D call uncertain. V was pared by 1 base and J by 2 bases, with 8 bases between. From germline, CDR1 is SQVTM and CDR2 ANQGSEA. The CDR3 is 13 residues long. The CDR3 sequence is CSVEGFRNYGYTF. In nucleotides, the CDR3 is TGCAGCGTTGAAGGGTTCCGGAACTATGGCTACACCTTC.

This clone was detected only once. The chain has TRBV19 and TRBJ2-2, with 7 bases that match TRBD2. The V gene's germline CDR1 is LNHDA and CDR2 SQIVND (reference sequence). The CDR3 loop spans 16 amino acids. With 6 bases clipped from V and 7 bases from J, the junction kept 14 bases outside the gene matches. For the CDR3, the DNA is TGTGCCAGTAGCTGGCGCCGCGGGAGCGGGGACGGGGAGCTGTTTTTT. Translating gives CASSWRRGSGDGELFF.

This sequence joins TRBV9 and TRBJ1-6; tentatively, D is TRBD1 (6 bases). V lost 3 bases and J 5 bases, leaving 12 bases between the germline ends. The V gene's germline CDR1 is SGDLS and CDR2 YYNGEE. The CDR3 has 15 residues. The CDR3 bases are TGTGCCAGCAGCGACACCGGGACAAATAATTCACCCCTCCACTTT. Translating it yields CASSDTGTNNSPLHF. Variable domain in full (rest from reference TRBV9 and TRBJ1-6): DSGVTQTPKHLITATGQRVTLRCSPRSGDLSVYWYQQSLDQGLQFLIQYYNGEERAKGNILERFSAQQFPDLHSELNLSSLELGDSALYFCASSDTGTNNSPLHFGNGTRLTVT.

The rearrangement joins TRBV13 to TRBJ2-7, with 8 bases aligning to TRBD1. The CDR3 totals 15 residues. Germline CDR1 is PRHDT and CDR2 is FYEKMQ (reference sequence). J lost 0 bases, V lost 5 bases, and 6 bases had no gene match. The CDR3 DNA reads TGTGCCAGCAGCAGGCGACAGGGGAGCTCCTACGAGCAGTACTTC. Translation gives CASSRRQGSSYEQYF.

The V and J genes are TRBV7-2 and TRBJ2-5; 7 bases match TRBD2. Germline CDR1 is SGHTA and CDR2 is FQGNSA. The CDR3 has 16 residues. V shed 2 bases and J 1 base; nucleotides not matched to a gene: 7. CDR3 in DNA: TGTGCCAGCAGCTTATTTACAGCGGGGCCCCAAGAGACCCAGTACTTC. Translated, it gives CASSLFTAGPQETQYF.

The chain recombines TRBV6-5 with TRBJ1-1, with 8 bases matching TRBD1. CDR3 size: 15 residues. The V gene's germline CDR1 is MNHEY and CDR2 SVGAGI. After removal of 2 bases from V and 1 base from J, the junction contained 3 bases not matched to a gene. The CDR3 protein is CASSYTQGANTEAFF. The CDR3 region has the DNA TGTGCCAGCAGTTACACTCAGGGGGCGAACACTGAAGCTTTCTTT.

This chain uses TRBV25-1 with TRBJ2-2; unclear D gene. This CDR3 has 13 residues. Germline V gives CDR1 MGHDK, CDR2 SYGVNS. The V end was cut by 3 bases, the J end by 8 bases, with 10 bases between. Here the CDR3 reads CASSDPPVGELFF. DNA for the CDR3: TGTGCCAGCAGTGACCCTCCCGTAGGGGAGCTGTTTTTT. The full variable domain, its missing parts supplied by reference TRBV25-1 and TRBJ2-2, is EADIYQTPRYLVIGTGKKITLECSQTMGHDKMYWYQQDPGMELHLIHYSYGVNSTEKGDLSSESTVSRIRTEHFPLTLESARPSHTSQYLCASSDPPVGELFFGEGSRLTVL.

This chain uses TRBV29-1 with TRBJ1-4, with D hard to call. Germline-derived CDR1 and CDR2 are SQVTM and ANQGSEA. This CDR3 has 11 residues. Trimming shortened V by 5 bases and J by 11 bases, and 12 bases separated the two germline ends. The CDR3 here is CSVPGAHKLFF. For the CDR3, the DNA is TGCAGCGTTCCGGGCGCTCATAAACTGTTTTTT.

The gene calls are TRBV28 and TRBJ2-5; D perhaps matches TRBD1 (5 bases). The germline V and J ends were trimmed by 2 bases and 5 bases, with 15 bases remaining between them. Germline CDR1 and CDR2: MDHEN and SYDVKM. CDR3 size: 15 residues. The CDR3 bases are TGTGCCAGCAGTTTACTCAGGGATAACGCGGAGACCCAGTACTTC. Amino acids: CASSLLRDNAETQYF.

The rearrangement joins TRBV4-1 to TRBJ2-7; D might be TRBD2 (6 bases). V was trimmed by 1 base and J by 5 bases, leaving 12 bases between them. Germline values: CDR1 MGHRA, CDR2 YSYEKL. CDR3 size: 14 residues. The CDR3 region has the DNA TGCGCCAGCAGCCAAGTTGGCGGGGTCCACGAGCAGTACTTC. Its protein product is CASSQVGGVHEQYF.

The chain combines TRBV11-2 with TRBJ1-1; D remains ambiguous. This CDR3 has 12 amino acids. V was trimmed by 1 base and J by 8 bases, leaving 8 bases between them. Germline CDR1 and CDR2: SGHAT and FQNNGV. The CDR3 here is CASSLVRQEAFF. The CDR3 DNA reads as TGTGCCAGCAGCTTAGTTCGGCAAGAAGCTTTCTTT.

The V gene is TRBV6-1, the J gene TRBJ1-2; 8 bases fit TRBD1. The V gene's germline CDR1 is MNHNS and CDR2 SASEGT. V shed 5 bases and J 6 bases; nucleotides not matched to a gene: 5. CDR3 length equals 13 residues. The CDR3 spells CASSWDRLNGYTF. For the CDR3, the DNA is TGTGCCAGCAGTTGGGACAGGCTAAATGGCTACACCTTC.

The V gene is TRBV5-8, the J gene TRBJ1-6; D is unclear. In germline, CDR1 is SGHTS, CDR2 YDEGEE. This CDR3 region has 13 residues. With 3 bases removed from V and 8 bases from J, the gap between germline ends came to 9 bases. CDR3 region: CASSYWSDSPLHF. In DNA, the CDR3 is TGTGCCAGCAGCTATTGGTCGGATTCACCCCTCCACTTT.

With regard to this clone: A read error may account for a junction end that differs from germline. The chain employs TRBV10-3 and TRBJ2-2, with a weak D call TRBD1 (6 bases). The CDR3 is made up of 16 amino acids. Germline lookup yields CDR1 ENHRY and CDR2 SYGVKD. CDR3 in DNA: TGTGCCATAAAACAGGGTCCAACAACGAACACCGGGGAGCTGTTTTTC. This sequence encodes CAIKQGPTTNTGELFF.